This T cell receptor (beta chain) was sequenced during a study of tumor-infiltrating lymphocytes in primary liver carcinoma. Study context: Stage T1-T3 N0M0 tumors spanned about 4.2 to 10 cm.

Using a constant-region primer together with ProtoScript II reverse transcriptase, TCR beta cDNA was made from around 500 ng of total RNA. Three nested multiplex PCR rounds of slightly modified ARM-PCR generated TCR beta libraries. TCRdb ran MiXCR on the multiplex PCR reads and lists one entry per CDR3 protein. The sample includes over 250,000 distinct CDR3 sequences, 50% to 60% seen only once; the top ten take more than 15%. Unsorted whole blood supplied the blood RNA, and germline DNA was isolated too. Prior to the surgical procedure, roughly 4.2 milliliters of peripheral blood were collected. Sequencing input: peripheral blood. This clonotype was sampled from a woman aged 25 to 45 with primary liver carcinoma and hepatitis B virus infection.

CDR3 residues: CSVGVRSGYTF. The CDR3 DNA follows: TGCAGCGTTGGAGTACGGAGCGGCTACACCTTC. The chain employs TRBV29-1 and TRBJ1-2; no clear D gene. There are 11 residues in the CDR3. Germline-derived CDR1 and CDR2 are SQVTM and ANQGSEA. Trimming cost V 4 bases and J 8 bases, with 11 bases left between them.